The rows below give T cell receptor beta chains drawn from one sample of a study of CD8+ T cells in alopecia areata. Assay: immunoSEQ multiplex PCR; the TCRdb copy retains only in-frame clones and omits some. The data show about 140,000 clones, about 85% seen once. The sequencing used CD8+ T cells sorted from blood, collected at week 4, from a patient treated with tofacitinib. The receptors shown here come from a human donor with alopecia areata. Both conserved end residues are part of each CDR3. The D gene is left open where the match is weak. For some rows the clone size is stated as once, few or many, or as a class when expanded; others skip it.

j_call: TRBJ2-4
v_call: TRBV4-1
d_call: -
cdr3_length: 14
clone_size: -
cdr3_aa: CASSQEGLINIQYF
cdr3_nt: TGCGCCAGCAGCCAAGAAGGGCTCATAAACATTCAGTACTTC

j_call: TRBJ2-5
v_call: TRBV9
d_call: TRBD1
cdr3_length: 14
clone_size: -
cdr3_aa: CASSVTGNQETQYF
cdr3_nt: TGTGCCAGCAGCGTGACAGGGAACCAAGAGACCCAGTACTTC

j_call: TRBJ2-5
v_call: TRBV6-1
d_call: TRBD1
cdr3_length: 15
clone_size: -
cdr3_aa: CASSEWTGGLGEQYF
cdr3_nt: TGTGCCAGCAGTGAGTGGACAGGGGGCCTGGGGGAGCAGTACTTC

j_call: TRBJ1-2
v_call: TRBV27
d_call: -
cdr3_length: 15
clone_size: -
cdr3_aa: CASSLYTGDNYGYTF
cdr3_nt: TGTGCCAGCAGTTTATATACAGGAGATAACTATGGCTACACCTTC

j_call: TRBJ2-7
v_call: TRBV9
d_call: TRBD2
cdr3_length: 14
clone_size: -
cdr3_aa: CASSVASGSYEQYF
cdr3_nt: TGTGCCAGCAGCGTAGCTAGCGGGAGTTACGAGCAGTACTTC

j_call: TRBJ1-1
v_call: TRBV15
d_call: -
cdr3_length: 13
clone_size: -
cdr3_aa: CATRRDLNTEAFF
cdr3_nt: TGTGCCACCAGGAGGGACCTGAACACTGAAGCTTTCTTT

j_call: TRBJ2-7
v_call: TRBV7-9
d_call: -
cdr3_length: 13
clone_size: -
cdr3_aa: CASGDRTDYEQYF
cdr3_nt: TGTGCCAGCGGCGACCGGACAGACTACGAGCAGTACTTC

j_call: TRBJ1-2
v_call: TRBV27
d_call: TRBD1
cdr3_length: 15
clone_size: -
cdr3_aa: CASTIAGQGNYGYTF
cdr3_nt: TGTGCCAGCACTATCGCGGGACAGGGGAACTATGGCTACACCTTC

j_call: TRBJ2-1
v_call: TRBV11-1
d_call: TRBD1
cdr3_length: 14
clone_size: -
cdr3_aa: CASSAPDRGNEQFF
cdr3_nt: TGTGCCAGCAGCGCCCCGGACAGGGGAAATGAGCAGTTCTTC

j_call: TRBJ2-7
v_call: TRBV14
d_call: -
cdr3_length: 11
clone_size: once
cdr3_aa: CASSEGGEQYF
cdr3_nt: TGTGCCAGCAGCGAGGGAGGTGAGCAGTACTTC

j_call: TRBJ2-1
v_call: TRBV27
d_call: TRBD1
cdr3_length: 15
clone_size: -
cdr3_aa: CASSLQGQGANEQFF
cdr3_nt: TGTGCCAGCAGTCTCCAGGGACAGGGGGCGAATGAGCAGTTCTTC

j_call: TRBJ2-4
v_call: TRBV10-3
d_call: TRBD1
cdr3_length: 20
clone_size: -
cdr3_aa: CAISTRTGPYCCTAKNIQYF
cdr3_nt: TGTGCCATCAGTACCCGGACAGGCCCCTATTGTTGTACAGCCAAAAACATTCAGTACTTC

j_call: TRBJ2-1
v_call: TRBV2
d_call: TRBD1
cdr3_length: 13
clone_size: -
cdr3_aa: CASRNTGADEQFF
cdr3_nt: TGTGCCAGCAGAAATACAGGGGCGGATGAGCAGTTCTTC

j_call: TRBJ2-7
v_call: TRBV4-1
d_call: TRBD2
cdr3_length: 14
clone_size: -
cdr3_aa: CASSQTSGTYEQYF
cdr3_nt: TGCGCCAGCAGCCAAACTAGCGGGACCTACGAGCAGTACTTC

j_call: TRBJ2-3
v_call: TRBV9
d_call: -
cdr3_length: 14
clone_size: -
cdr3_aa: CASKSGGMTDTQYF
cdr3_nt: TGTGCCAGCAAAAGTGGGGGAATGACAGATACGCAGTATTTT

j_call: TRBJ2-7
v_call: TRBV30
d_call: TRBD1
cdr3_length: 13
clone_size: -
cdr3_aa: CAWADRGGYEQYF
cdr3_nt: TGTGCCTGGGCCGACAGGGGGGGATACGAGCAGTACTTC

j_call: TRBJ2-1
v_call: TRBV27
d_call: TRBD2
cdr3_length: 20
clone_size: -
cdr3_aa: CASSLSVAGGRGGSYNEQFF
cdr3_nt: TGTGCCAGCAGTTTATCGGTAGCGGGGGGGCGGGGAGGCTCCTACAATGAGCAGTTCTTC